A single sample gave rise to the 23 T cell receptor beta chains below, sequenced in a study of shared clonotypes between healthy human individuals. The naive CD8 subset, CD45RO-negative cells positively selected for CCR7, excluded terminally differentiated effector memory CD45RA+ cells. The table came from immunoSEQ multiplex PCR; TCRdb's copy has only in-frame clones and leaves some out. Among around 700,000 clones listed, roughly nine tenths were seen once. Specimen: naive CD8+ T cells sorted from blood. Source of these receptors: a man between 25 and 39 years old in good health.

The gene calls are TRBV2 and TRBJ2-2, with TRBD2 as a possible D gene (5 bases). CDR3 length equals 14 residues. With 8 bases removed from V and 1 base from J, the gap between germline ends came to 11 bases. Germline V gene sequence: CDR1 SNHLY, CDR2 FYNNEI. Here the CDR3 reads CASGPGGNTGELFF. DNA for the CDR3: TGTGCCAGCGGGCCCGGAGGGAACACCGGGGAGCTGTTTTTT.

The gene calls are TRBV4-1 and TRBJ2-7, with 8 bases identical to TRBD2. Germline lookup yields CDR1 MGHRA and CDR2 YSYEKL. J was trimmed by 5 bases and V by 6 bases; bases with no gene match: 12. The CDR3 contains 15 residues. As DNA, the CDR3 is TGCGCCAGCAGTTTTCGAGCGGGAGATCGGGACGAGCAGTACTTC. Encoded protein: CASSFRAGDRDEQYF.

V gene TRBV19 combines with J gene TRBJ2-3; 7 bases agree with TRBD1. The V gene end was trimmed by 4 bases and the J gene end by 0 bases; junction bases not matched to a gene: 4. The CDR3 totals 15 residues. Looked up from germline, CDR1 is LNHDA and CDR2 is SQIVND (reference sequence). CDR3 bases: TGTGCCAGTAGTACCCCGACAGGGAGCACAGATACGCAGTATTTT. Protein: CASSTPTGSTDTQYF.

The J gene is TRBJ1-5, the V gene TRBV7-2, with a possible D match to TRBD1 (6 bases). Germline V gives CDR1 SGHTA, CDR2 FQGNSA. This CDR3 has 16 amino acids. Trimming cost V 5 bases and J 0 bases, with 14 bases left between them. The CDR3 DNA reads TGTGCCAGCAGCAACGGGACAAGTTATAGCAATCAGCCCCAGCATTTT. Translation gives CASSNGTSYSNQPQHF.

V usage is TRBV10-2 and J usage is TRBJ2-5, with D perhaps TRBD1 or TRBD2 (5 bases each). The CDR3 is 13 amino acids. Per the germline V gene, CDR1 is WSHSY and CDR2 is SAAADI. V shed 9 bases and J shed 11 bases, with 22 bases lying between them. CDR3 loop: CASRPGAEIRQYF. The CDR3 region has the DNA TGCGCCAGTAGGCCCGGGGCCGAGATCCGGCAGTACTTC.

This chain connects TRBV6-1 to TRBJ2-1; 7 bases are shared with TRBD2. Germline CDR1 MNHNS, CDR2 SASEGT. The V and J ends lost 0 bases and 6 bases, in that order; junction bases with no gene match: 8. This CDR3 is built from 16 residues. CDR3 coding DNA: TGTGCCAGCAGTGAAGCCCGTAGGGACTACCTCAATGAGCAGTTCTTC. Protein sequence: CASSEARRDYLNEQFF.

This chain links TRBV7-2 with TRBJ1-2, with 8 bases aligning to TRBD1. Trimming removed 5 bases from V and 3 bases from J; junction bases left unmatched: 2. The CDR3 totals 13 residues. The V gene's germline CDR1 is SGHTA and CDR2 FQGNSA. CDR3: CASSATGDYGYTF. The CDR3 bases are TGTGCCAGCAGCGCGACAGGGGACTATGGCTACACCTTC.

This sequence joins TRBV27 and TRBJ2-3; 7 positions agree with TRBD1. J gave up 4 bases and V 5 bases, and 12 bases lay outside the gene matches. Looked up from germline, CDR1 is MNHEY and CDR2 is SMNVEV (reference sequence). This CDR3 comprises 16 residues. The CDR3 DNA follows: TGTGCCAGCAGTGCGAGTTGGGGACAGAGATCAGATACGCAGTATTTT. It codes for CASSASWGQRSDTQYF.

The V and J genes are TRBV4-1 and TRBJ2-1; 9 bases align to TRBD1. The V segment lost 5 bases and the J segment 7 bases; nucleotides outside the gene matches: 15. CDR1 and CDR2 (germline): MGHRA, YSYEKL. The CDR3 sequence is 17 residues long. The CDR3 sequence is CASSDRGPGQGRNEQFF. The CDR3, as DNA: TGCGCCAGCAGCGACCGGGGGCCGGGACAGGGACGGAATGAGCAGTTCTTC.

This chain connects TRBV6-5 to TRBJ2-5; 8 bases map to TRBD1. CDR1 MNHEY and CDR2 SVGAGI come from the germline V gene. The trim removed 5 bases at V and 5 bases at J, leaving 7 bases unmatched. The CDR3 has 14 amino acids. CDR3 amino acids: CASSRYRGMETQYF. CDR3 nucleotide sequence: TGTGCCAGCAGTCGATACAGGGGGATGGAGACCCAGTACTTC.

This rearrangement joins TRBV28 to TRBJ2-7; D is perhaps TRBD1 (5 bases). The CDR3 is made up of 14 amino acids. The germline V and J ends were trimmed by 8 bases and 0 bases, with 14 bases remaining between them. Germline loops: CDR1 MDHEN, CDR2 SYDVKM. CDR3 amino acids: CASRGAASSYEQYF. The CDR3 region has the DNA TGTGCCAGCCGTGGGGCAGCAAGCTCCTACGAGCAGTACTTC.

The V gene is TRBV19, the J gene TRBJ2-1; the match to TRBD1 covers 10 bases. The CDR3 contains 14 residues. Germline V lookup: CDR1 LNHDA, CDR2 SQIVND (reference sequence). The V gene end was trimmed by 7 bases and the J gene end by 9 bases; junction bases not matched to a gene: 9. The CDR3, as DNA: TGTGCCAGTACCCCGGGACAGGGGTTTCGTGAGCAGTTCTTC. Its protein is CASTPGQGFREQFF.

The V call is TRBV6-6, the J call TRBJ2-7; either TRBD1 or TRBD2 may fit D (5 bases each). The CDR3 extends over 14 amino acids. V gave up 7 bases and J gave up 2 bases, with 15 bases separating them. Germline CDR1 is MNHNY and CDR2 is SVGAGI (reference sequence). Written as DNA, the CDR3 is TGTGCCAGCACCCTTTCAGAGGGGACCTACGAGCAGTACTTC. Its translation is CASTLSEGTYEQYF.

Regarding this clone: Other DNA sequences in the same sample also yield this CDR3. The chain carries TRBV7-2 and TRBJ2-7, with unresolved D. CDR1 SGHTA and CDR2 FQGNSA come from the germline V gene. The CDR3 spans 13 residues. V dropped 1 base and J dropped 2 bases, with 6 bases sitting between them. This chain's CDR3 is CASSLVLAYEQYF. CDR3 in DNA: TGTGCCAGCAGCTTAGTGCTAGCCTACGAGCAGTACTTC.

The chain is built from TRBV6-1 and TRBJ1-2, with 8 bases fitting TRBD1. V shed 2 bases, J shed 6 bases, and the junction held 2 bases outside the gene matches. The CDR3 is 13 residues long. Germline V gene lookup returns CDR1 MNHNS and CDR2 SASEGT. The CDR3 DNA reads as TGTGCCAGCAGTGAATCAGGGGGCCATGGCTACACCTTC. It is translated as CASSESGGHGYTF.

The chain employs TRBV21-1 and TRBJ1-2; the DNA was not compared with TRBD1, the D call given in the table. TRBV21-1 is assigned pseudogene status. The CDR3 has 14 residues. The CDR3 bases are TGTGCCAGCAGCAATCCAACCGGACAGGGAGGCTACACCTTC. This sequence encodes CASSNPTGQGGYTF.

V and J are TRBV23-1 and TRBJ1-1; D unresolved. TRBV23-1 is recorded as an ORF, its role being uncertain. There are 8 residues in the CDR3. Trimming left V 11 bases short and J 10 bases short, with 8 bases between. CDR3 coding DNA: TGCGCCGGCCACATAGCTTTCTTT. It encodes CAGHIAFF.

This sequence joins TRBV7-6 and TRBJ1-4, with D hard to call. There are 15 residues in the CDR3. Trimming took off 2 bases at V and 0 bases at J, with 7 bases between the two ends. Germline CDR1 SGHVS, CDR2 FNYEAQ. Written as DNA, the CDR3 is TGTGCCAGCAGCTTAAACAGACCAACTAATGAAAAACTGTTTTTT. It codes for CASSLNRPTNEKLFF.

CDR3 in amino acids: CATSRDRGLGTEAFF. The CDR3 DNA reads as TGTGCCACCAGCAGAGATCGGGGGCTGGGCACTGAAGCTTTCTTT. J is TRBJ1-1 and V is TRBV15; D perhaps matches TRBD1 (6 bases). Deletions cut 0 bases from V and 4 bases from J, with 12 bases between. The CDR3 consists of 15 residues. The germline V gene encodes CDR1 LNHNV and CDR2 YYDKDF (reference sequence).

The chain combines TRBV10-3 with TRBJ1-4, with D unclear. Germline V gives CDR1 ENHRY, CDR2 SYGVKD. Trimming cost V 3 bases and J 0 bases, with 8 bases left between them. This CDR3 has 15 residues. This CDR3 is CAISEGRATNEKLFF. The CDR3 region has the DNA TGTGCCATCAGTGAAGGACGGGCAACTAATGAAAAACTGTTTTTT.

The rearrangement joins TRBV6-8 to TRBJ1-6; D gene uncertain. V lost 0 bases to trimming and J lost 3 bases, with 24 bases between them. This CDR3 spans 21 amino acids. Germline assignment: CDR1 MNHGY and CDR2 SAAAGT. This CDR3 is CASSYSLNWADKTNYNSPLHF. The CDR3 DNA reads as TGTGCCAGCAGTTACTCCCTAAATTGGGCAGATAAGACAAACTATAATTCACCCCTCCACTTT.

V gene TRBV9 combines with J gene TRBJ2-1; TRBD2 is a possible D gene (5 bases). With 2 bases removed from V and 2 bases from J, the gap between germline ends came to 11 bases. CDR1 is SGDLS and CDR2 is YYNGEE in the germline V gene. This CDR3 contains 15 residues. CDR3 region: CASSVDGNTYNEQFF. As DNA, the CDR3 is TGTGCCAGCAGCGTGGACGGGAACACCTACAATGAGCAGTTCTTC.

The chain combines TRBV27 with TRBJ1-4; D gene ambiguous. V was trimmed by 4 bases and J by 5 bases, leaving 14 bases between them. The CDR3 is 15 amino acids. The germline gives CDR1 MNHEY, CDR2 SMNVEV (reference sequence). This CDR3 is CASSSSVWRNEKLFF. DNA of the CDR3: TGTGCCAGCAGTTCCTCGGTGTGGCGGAATGAAAAACTGTTTTTT.